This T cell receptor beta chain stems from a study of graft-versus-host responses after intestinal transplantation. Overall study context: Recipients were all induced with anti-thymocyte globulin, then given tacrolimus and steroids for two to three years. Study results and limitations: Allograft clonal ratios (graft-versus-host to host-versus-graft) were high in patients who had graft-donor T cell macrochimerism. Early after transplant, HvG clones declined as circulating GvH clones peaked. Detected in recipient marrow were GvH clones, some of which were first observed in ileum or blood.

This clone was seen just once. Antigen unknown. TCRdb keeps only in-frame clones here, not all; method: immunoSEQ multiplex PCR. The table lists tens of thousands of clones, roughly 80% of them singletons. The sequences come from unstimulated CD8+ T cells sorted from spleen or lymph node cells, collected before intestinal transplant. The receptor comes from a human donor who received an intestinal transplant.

CDR3 in DNA: TGTGCCACCAGCAGGAAGAAACAGACCGAGGACAGGGGTAACGGGGAGCTGTTTTTT. Its translation is CATSRKKQTEDRGNGELFF. The rearrangement uses TRBV15 and TRBJ2-2; 9 bases are a match to TRBD1. The CDR3 loop spans 19 amino acids. Germline loops: CDR1 LNHNV, CDR2 YYDKDF (reference sequence). V trimming: 3 bases; J trimming: 7 bases; junction bases outside the gene matches: 18.